The rows below give T cell receptor beta chains drawn from one sample of a study of Graves' ophthalmopathy and Graves' hyperthyroidism. One entry per CDR3 protein, called by TCRdb with MiXCR from the multiplex PCR reads. The sample shows 240,000 or so distinct CDR3 sequences, around 50% of them seen only once. The sample comprised peripheral blood. These receptors all come from an adult man with Graves' ophthalmopathy. Each CDR3 is given with its conserved first and last residue. D genes are given only for firm matches. Clone size is not always given. Where it is, it says once, few, many or a class for expanded clones.

clone_size | j_call | v_call | d_call | cdr3_aa | cdr3_nt
NA | TRBJ1-1 | TRBV20-1 | TRBD1 | CSATGQGTNTEAFF | TGCAGTGCTACGGGACAGGGAACGAACACTGAAGCTTTCTTT
NA | TRBJ1-2 | TRBV15 | NA | CATSIGGPSYGYTF | TGTGCCACCAGCATCGGGGGGCCTTCCTATGGCTACACCTTC
NA | TRBJ2-7 | TRBV7-9 | NA | CASRRASSYEQYF | TGTGCCAGCAGGAGAGCCAGCTCCTACGAGCAGTACTTC
NA | TRBJ1-6 | TRBV9 | TRBD1 | CASSPGDRMNSPLHF | TGTGCCAGCAGCCCCGGGGACAGGATGAATTCACCCCTCCACTTT
many | TRBJ1-2 | TRBV20-1 | NA | CSASIGSNYGYTF | TGCAGTGCTAGTATAGGTTCTAACTATGGCTACACCTTC
NA | TRBJ1-2 | TRBV7-3 | TRBD1 | CASSFTGQAYYGYTF | TGTGCCAGCAGTTTCACCGGACAGGCCTATTATGGCTACACCTTC
NA | TRBJ2-2 | TRBV7-2 | NA | CASSLGGHGELFF | TGTGCCAGCAGTTTAGGAGGCCACGGGGAGCTGTTTTTT
few | TRBJ2-7 | TRBV10-3 | NA | CASREGTGPSYEQYF | TGTGCCAGCAGGGAGGGGACAGGCCCCTCCTACGAGCAGTACTTC
NA | TRBJ1-2 | TRBV7-9 | NA | CASSSDGGYTF | TGTGCCAGCAGCTCAGACGGGGGCTACACCTTC
few | TRBJ1-4 | TRBV12-3/TRBV12-4 | NA | CASSPGDEKLFF | TGTGCCAGCAGCCCTGGGGATGAAAAACTGTTTTTT
NA | TRBJ2-7 | TRBV19 | NA | CASSIFGRGEQYF | TGTGCCAGTAGTATATTCGGCAGGGGCGAGCAGTACTTC
NA | TRBJ1-1 | TRBV29-1 | NA | CSVGAANTEAFF | TGCAGCGTGGGGGCAGCCAACACTGAAGCTTTCTTT
NA | TRBJ1-4 | TRBV7-9 | TRBD1 | CASSFGQGALGEKLFF | TGCGCCAGCAGCTTTGGACAGGGGGCCCTTGGGGAAAAACTGTTTTTT
NA | TRBJ2-7 | TRBV7-9 | TRBD2 | CASSHGLAGATYEQYF | TGTGCCAGCAGCCACGGACTAGCGGGAGCGACCTACGAGCAGTACTTC
NA | TRBJ1-6 | TRBV2 | NA | CASSESPPNSPLRF | TGTGCCAGCAGTGAATCCCCGCCAAATTCACCCCTCCGCTTT
NA | TRBJ2-2 | TRBV10-1 | TRBD2 | CASSDPASGSGPGELFF | TGCGCCAGCAGTGACCCAGCTAGCGGGAGTGGCCCCGGGGAGCTGTTTTTT
few | TRBJ2-5 | TRBV4-1 | TRBD2 | CASSQAAGGLQTQYF | TGCGCCAGCAGCCAAGCAGCGGGGGGATTACAGACCCAGTACTTC
NA | TRBJ1-2 | TRBV7-2 | TRBD1 | CASRTGGGGYTF | TGTGCCAGCAGAACAGGGGGTGGAGGCTACACCTTC
NA | TRBJ2-5 | TRBV7-9 | TRBD2 | CASSLALTAGYQETQYF | TGTGCCAGCAGCTTAGCGCTAACAGCGGGGTACCAAGAGACCCAGTACTTC
NA | TRBJ2-2 | TRBV12-3/TRBV12-4 | TRBD2 | CASSFLAANTGELFF | TGTGCCAGCAGCTTTCTAGCGGCTAACACCGGGGAGCTGTTTTTT
NA | TRBJ1-2 | TRBV6-5 | TRBD1 | CASSYTWTGSGYGYTF | TGTGCCAGCAGTTACACCTGGACAGGGAGTGGCTATGGCTACACCTTC
NA | TRBJ1-5 | TRBV7-2 | TRBD1 | CASSLEGTGAYQPQHF | TGTGCCAGCAGCTTAGAGGGGACAGGGGCGTATCAGCCCCAGCATTTT
few | TRBJ2-5 | TRBV20-1 | TRBD2 | CSARVGLAGQETQYF | TGCAGTGCTAGAGTTGGACTAGCGGGACAAGAGACCCAGTACTTC
NA | TRBJ2-7 | TRBV27 | TRBD2 | CASSPFGLAAYEQYF | TGTGCCAGCAGTCCATTCGGACTAGCGGCCTACGAGCAGTACTTC
few | TRBJ2-5 | TRBV29-1 | NA | CSVGGPGGNAGTQYF | TGCAGCGTTGGAGGCCCTGGGGGCAATGCTGGGACCCAGTACTTC
few | TRBJ2-7 | TRBV7-9 | TRBD1 | CASSRKTGRDYEQYF | TGTGCCAGCAGCCGAAAGACAGGGAGAGACTACGAGCAGTACTTC
few | TRBJ2-5 | TRBV7-2 | TRBD1 | CASSVGTGPATQYF | TGTGCCAGCAGCGTAGGGACAGGACCGGCGACCCAGTACTTC
NA | TRBJ2-5 | TRBV20-1 | NA | CSARDRTTQETQYF | TGCAGTGCTAGAGATCGAACTACCCAAGAGACCCAGTACTTC
NA | TRBJ1-5 | TRBV19 | NA | CASSIVGGLRTNQPQHF | TGTGCCAGTAGTATAGTAGGGGGATTGAGGACCAATCAGCCCCAGCATTTT
NA | TRBJ2-3 | TRBV7-9 | NA | CASSLEASGLTQYF | TGTGCCAGCAGCTTAGAAGCGAGCGGGCTTACGCAGTATTTT
many | TRBJ1-5 | TRBV2 | NA | CASMASPGGDQPQHF | TGTGCCAGCATGGCCTCTCCCGGGGGCGACCAGCCCCAGCATTTT
NA | TRBJ1-3 | TRBV7-8 | NA | CASSLGQPSSGNTIYF | TGTGCCAGCAGCTTGGGGCAGCCGAGCTCTGGAAACACCATATATTTT
few | TRBJ1-5 | TRBV6-2/TRBV6-3 | NA | CASSPTGLNQPQHF | TGTGCCAGCAGCCCGACAGGTCTCAATCAGCCCCAGCATTTT
NA | TRBJ1-6 | TRBV20-1 | NA | CSASAGRRDSPLHF | TGCAGTGCTAGCGCGGGACGCCGTGATTCACCCCTCCACTTT
many | TRBJ1-6 | TRBV7-8 | TRBD1 | CASSLKGQDPTLHF | TGTGCCAGCAGCTTAAAGGGACAGGACCCCACCCTCCACTTT
NA | TRBJ1-3 | TRBV5-1 | NA | CASSLASGSGNTVYF | TGCGCCAGCAGCTTGGCGTCGGGTTCTGGAAACACCGTATATTTT
NA | TRBJ2-7 | TRBV7-8 | NA | CASSLRSGYTYEQYF | TGTGCCAGCAGCTTAAGAAGCGGGTATACCTACGAGCAGTACTTC
NA | TRBJ2-2 | TRBV7-9 | NA | CASSFKVGQRKNTGELFF | TGTGCCAGCAGTTTCAAGGTTGGGCAGAGAAAGAACACCGGGGAGCTGTTTTTT
NA | TRBJ1-5 | TRBV2 | TRBD1 | CASGQGSGNQPQHF | TGTGCCTCGGGACAGGGGAGTGGCAATCAGCCCCAGCATTTT
NA | TRBJ1-6 | TRBV13 | TRBD1 | CASSFGTGDNSPLHF | TGTGCCAGCAGCTTCGGGACAGGGGACAATTCACCCCTCCACTTT
NA | TRBJ1-2 | TRBV15 | NA | CATSTEDGYTF | TGTGCCACCAGTACAGAGGATGGCTACACCTTC
NA | TRBJ1-3 | TRBV7-3 | NA | CASSDGGGGNTIYF | TGTGCCAGCTCCGATGGTGGCGGTGGAAACACCATATATTTT
NA | TRBJ1-2 | TRBV5-4 | TRBD1 | CASSLFGDRGYGYTF | TGTGCCAGCAGCCTTTTTGGCGACAGGGGCTATGGCTACACCTTC
many | TRBJ2-2 | TRBV29-1 | NA | CSVVQNTGELFF | TGCAGCGTTGTACAGAACACCGGGGAGCTGTTTTTT
few | TRBJ1-5 | TRBV6-5 | NA | CASSLDSAASQPQHF | TGTGCCAGCAGTCTGGACAGTGCGGCGAGTCAGCCCCAGCATTTT
few | TRBJ1-5 | TRBV7-9 | TRBD1 | CASSSTGEYNQPQHF | TGTGCCAGCAGCTCGACAGGGGAATACAATCAGCCCCAGCATTTT
NA | TRBJ1-5 | TRBV15 | TRBD1 | CATGMDRVSNQPQHF | TGTGCCACCGGCATGGACAGGGTCTCCAATCAGCCCCAGCATTTT
many | TRBJ1-1 | TRBV29-1 | NA | CSVRTGGMNTEAFF | TGCAGCGTCCGCACCGGGGGCATGAACACTGAAGCTTTCTTT
NA | TRBJ2-1 | TRBV19 | NA | CASSTRGYGSYNEQFF | TGTGCCAGTAGTACGCGGGGCTATGGCTCCTACAATGAGCAGTTCTTC
NA | TRBJ2-5 | TRBV14 | NA | CASSQDLYQETQYF | TGTGCCAGCAGCCAAGACCTTTATCAAGAGACCCAGTACTTC
NA | TRBJ1-5 | TRBV12-3/TRBV12-4 | TRBD1 | CASSFTGTGGSAQHF | TGTGCCAGCAGCTTCACCGGGACAGGGGGCTCGGCCCAGCATTTT
NA | TRBJ1-3 | TRBV29-1 | NA | CSDSSGNTIYF | TGCAGCGACAGCTCTGGAAACACCATATATTTT
once | TRBJ2-5 | TRBV10-3 | NA | CAISVTGALGYF | TGTGCCATCAGTGTCACGGGAGCCCTGGGGTACTTC